This is a list of T cell receptor beta chains from one sample in a study of post-analysis software for immune sequencing data. In TCRdb, the PCR reads were re-called with MiXCR into one record per CDR3 protein. The sample comprises about 200,000 distinct CDR3 sequences, around 29% of which are singletons, and 3.4% rests with the top ten. The sequencing input was blood. The receptors were gathered from a girl under 18 with multiple sclerosis. CDR3s include the opening cysteine and the closing phenylalanine or tryptophan. D genes are given only for firm matches. Part of the rows lack a size; the others show once, few, many or a class for expanded clones.

abundance: many
j_gene: TRBJ2-7
v_gene: TRBV28
d_gene: NA
CDR3aa: CASSGYEQYF
CDR3nt: TGTGCCAGCAGTGGGTACGAGCAGTACTTC

abundance: NA
j_gene: TRBJ1-6
v_gene: TRBV20-1
d_gene: TRBD1
CDR3aa: CSVKAGGNNNSPLHF
CDR3nt: TGCAGTGTTAAGGCAGGGGGCAACAATAATTCACCCCTCCACTTT

abundance: once
j_gene: TRBJ2-7
v_gene: TRBV7-9
d_gene: TRBD1
CDR3aa: CASSPPGTGKGYEQYF
CDR3nt: TGTGCCAGCAGCCCGCCAGGGACAGGCAAGGGCTACGAGCAGTACTTC

abundance: NA
j_gene: TRBJ1-1
v_gene: TRBV18
d_gene: NA
CDR3aa: CASSPTVGAEAFF
CDR3nt: TGTGCCAGCTCACCGACAGTTGGCGCTGAAGCTTTCTTT

abundance: NA
j_gene: TRBJ2-5
v_gene: TRBV3-1
d_gene: TRBD2
CDR3aa: CASSPTGVLAGGPGETQYF
CDR3nt: TGTGCCAGCAGCCCGACAGGGGTACTAGCGGGGGGGCCGGGGGAGACCCAGTACTTC

abundance: NA
j_gene: TRBJ1-2
v_gene: TRBV6-5
d_gene: NA
CDR3aa: CASSYSRASVWDYGYTF
CDR3nt: TGTGCCAGCAGTTACAGCCGGGCCTCCGTGTGGGACTATGGCTACACCTTC

abundance: few
j_gene: TRBJ1-1
v_gene: TRBV12-3/TRBV12-4
d_gene: TRBD1
CDR3aa: CASSLSTGENTEAFF
CDR3nt: TGTGCCAGCAGTTTATCGACAGGGGAGAACACTGAAGCTTTCTTT

abundance: few
j_gene: TRBJ1-1
v_gene: TRBV3-1
d_gene: NA
CDR3aa: CASTSGGWNTEAFF
CDR3nt: TGTGCCAGCACCTCCGGGGGCTGGAACACTGAAGCTTTCTTT

abundance: few
j_gene: TRBJ2-3
v_gene: TRBV14
d_gene: NA
CDR3aa: CASSINRADTQYF
CDR3nt: TGTGCCAGCAGCATTAACAGGGCAGATACGCAGTATTTT

abundance: many
j_gene: TRBJ2-7
v_gene: TRBV28
d_gene: TRBD1
CDR3aa: CASSPIDRVAYEQYF
CDR3nt: TGTGCCAGCAGTCCAATTGACAGGGTTGCCTACGAGCAGTACTTC

abundance: few
j_gene: TRBJ1-5
v_gene: TRBV30
d_gene: TRBD1
CDR3aa: CAWSQTGSNQPQHF
CDR3nt: TGTGCCTGGAGTCAGACAGGGAGCAATCAGCCCCAGCATTTT

abundance: many
j_gene: TRBJ2-7
v_gene: TRBV28
d_gene: TRBD1
CDR3aa: CASRTPGQGSGEQYF
CDR3nt: TGTGCCAGCCGAACTCCGGGACAGGGGTCAGGAGAGCAGTACTTC

abundance: NA
j_gene: TRBJ1-1
v_gene: TRBV12-3/TRBV12-4
d_gene: NA
CDR3aa: CASRAENRAGEAFF
CDR3nt: TGTGCCAGCAGAGCAGAGAACAGGGCCGGTGAAGCTTTCTTT

abundance: NA
j_gene: TRBJ1-1
v_gene: TRBV3-1
d_gene: TRBD1
CDR3aa: CASSRNRGSGTEAFF
CDR3nt: TGTGCCAGCAGCCGTAACAGGGGTTCAGGCACTGAAGCTTTCTTT

abundance: many
j_gene: TRBJ1-2
v_gene: TRBV20-1
d_gene: NA
CDR3aa: CSARLGGSVGGYTF
CDR3nt: TGCAGTGCTAGGCTTGGGGGTTCGGTCGGAGGCTACACCTTC

abundance: few
j_gene: TRBJ1-2
v_gene: TRBV5-1
d_gene: TRBD1
CDR3aa: CASSLGQGYYGYTF
CDR3nt: TGCGCCAGCAGCTTGGGACAGGGATACTATGGCTACACCTTC

abundance: NA
j_gene: TRBJ2-7
v_gene: TRBV28
d_gene: TRBD2
CDR3aa: CASLGGGRRDEQYF
CDR3nt: TGTGCCAGCCTCGGCGGGGGGCGCAGGGACGAGCAGTACTTC

abundance: NA
j_gene: TRBJ2-3
v_gene: TRBV27
d_gene: NA
CDR3aa: CASSYNFEDTQYF
CDR3nt: TGTGCCAGCAGTTATAACTTCGAAGATACGCAGTATTTT

abundance: NA
j_gene: TRBJ2-4
v_gene: TRBV7-2
d_gene: NA
CDR3aa: CASSPGVVKNIQYF
CDR3nt: TGTGCCAGCAGCCCAGGGGTGGTCAAAAACATTCAGTACTTC

abundance: NA
j_gene: TRBJ2-1
v_gene: TRBV2
d_gene: NA
CDR3aa: CASSDGPGKLDSEQFF
CDR3nt: TGCGCCAGCAGTGACGGTCCAGGGAAACTTGATAGTGAGCAGTTCTTC

abundance: NA
j_gene: TRBJ1-2
v_gene: TRBV4-2
d_gene: TRBD1
CDR3aa: CASSPLQGGKDYGYTF
CDR3nt: TGTGCCAGCAGCCCACTACAGGGGGGGAAGGATTATGGCTACACCTTC

abundance: NA
j_gene: TRBJ2-5
v_gene: TRBV20-1
d_gene: TRBD1
CDR3aa: CSARTGNQETQYF
CDR3nt: TGCAGTGCTAGGACAGGGAACCAAGAGACCCAGTACTTC

abundance: NA
j_gene: TRBJ2-7
v_gene: TRBV2
d_gene: NA
CDR3aa: CASSGAGIYEQYF
CDR3nt: TGTGCCAGCAGTGGGGCAGGAATTTACGAGCAGTACTTC